Below are 22 T cell receptor beta chains sequenced from a single sample in a study of blood T cells in healthy people across ages (dated by TCRdb to between 2015 and 2016). The library was produced with 5' RACE. Sequencing was carried out with an Illumina HiSeq 2500. The second PCR ran for about 7 to 11 cycles and used a J-beta primer mix along with a sample-barcoded 5' primer. TCRdb passed the public sequencing reads through fastp at Q25 and MiXCR, retaining productive beta sequences. Each CDR3 protein appears once, grouped with its most common genes and DNA. This sample lists fewer than 950,000 distinct CDR3 sequences; less than 70% were detected once. The leading ten clones occupy 40% to 50% of the sample. Sequencing input: blood. The receptors derive from a man aged 80 or over in good health.

The chain joins TRBV2 to TRBJ2-5; no reliable D call. The CDR3 extends over 14 amino acids. The germline V gene has CDR1 SNHLY and CDR2 FYNNEI. Trimming took off 8 bases at V and 4 bases at J, with 17 bases between the two ends. The CDR3 spells CASGPRRDTETQYF. The CDR3 coding sequence is TGTGCCAGCGGGCCTAGAAGGGATACAGAGACCCAGTACTTC.

This clonotype showed up just once. V and J are TRBV7-2 and TRBJ2-7, with D possibly TRBD1 on 5 matching bases. Trimming left V 1 base short and J 0 bases short, with 10 bases between. Germline-derived CDR1 and CDR2 are SGHTA and FQGNSA. The CDR3 contains 15 residues. The CDR3 nucleotides are TGTGCCAGCAGCTTAGTTAGGGGTAACTCCTACGAGCAGTACTTC. Translating it yields CASSLVRGNSYEQYF.

J is TRBJ2-1 and V is TRBV13; TRBD2 agrees at 7 bases. CDR3 size: 17 residues. CDR1 is PRHDT, CDR2 FYEKMQ, per germline (reference sequence). J lost 2 bases, V lost 2 bases, and 9 bases had no gene match. CDR3 DNA: TGTGCCAGCAGCTTATGGTCAGGGAGGGTACCCTACAATGAGCAGTTCTTC. It specifies CASSLWSGRVPYNEQFF.

Concerning this clonotype itself: A junction boundary mismatches the germline segment, possibly from a read error. This rearrangement joins TRBV20-1 to TRBJ1-5; no reliable D call. There are 15 residues in the CDR3. Germline assignment: CDR1 DFQATT and CDR2 SNEGSKA (reference sequence). Written as DNA, the CDR3 is TGCAGTGCTGAGTGGGGAGGCAATTACAATCAGCCCCGGCATTTT. It translates to CSAEWGGNYNQPRHF.

This clonotype was counted a few times. The chain has TRBV11-2 and TRBJ1-6; 9 bases align to TRBD1. Germline V gene sequence: CDR1 SGHAT, CDR2 FQNNGV. Trimming cost V 5 bases and J 6 bases; bases outside gene matches: 11. The CDR3 covers 17 residues. The chain's CDR3 is CASSGKGGDRANSPLHF. In nucleotides, the CDR3 is TGTGCCAGCAGCGGCAAGGGAGGGGACAGGGCTAATTCACCCCTCCACTTT.

The chain couples TRBV5-1 to TRBJ2-1; no definite D call. This CDR3 comprises 14 residues. V was shortened by 6 bases and J by 6 bases, with 16 bases between the two germline ends. CDR1 and CDR2 (germline): SGHRS, YFSETQ. The CDR3, as DNA: TGCGCCAGCAAGGCGGCTCTCTTCCTCAATGAGCAGTTCTTC. Its protein product is CASKAALFLNEQFF. The full variable domain, completed using reference TRBV5-1 and TRBJ2-1, is KAGVTQTPRYLIKTRGQQVTLSCSPISGHRSVSWYQQTPGQGLQFLFEYFSETQRNKGNFPGRFSGRQFSNSRSEMNVSTLELGDSALYLCASKAALFLNEQFFGPGTRLTVL.

This chain links TRBV29-1 with TRBJ2-4; maybe TRBD2 (6 bases). The CDR3 loop spans 13 amino acids. V gave up 3 bases and J gave up 8 bases, with 14 bases separating them. Germline CDR1 SQVTM, CDR2 ANQGSEA. CDR3 amino acids: CSVEGGQTYIQYF. CDR3 in DNA: TGCAGCGTTGAGGGAGGCCAGACCTACATTCAGTACTTC.

The rearrangement links TRBV4-2 to TRBJ2-7; the D gene is possibly TRBD2 (7 bases). V lost 0 bases to trimming and J lost 2 bases, with 20 bases between them. This CDR3 is built from 18 residues. From germline, CDR1 is LGHNA and CDR2 YNFKEQ. CDR3 DNA sequence: TGTGCCAGCAGCCAAGAGACTCCGAGGGGGGGGTTTACCTACGAGCAGTACTTC. Its translation is CASSQETPRGGFTYEQYF.

J is TRBJ2-7 and V is TRBV9; D may be TRBD2 (6 bases). The germline V and J ends were trimmed by 3 bases and 1 base, with 11 bases remaining between them. In germline, CDR1 is SGDLS, CDR2 YYNGEE. This CDR3 comprises 14 residues. The CDR3 is CASSEGTLSYEQYF. As DNA, the CDR3 is TGTGCCAGCAGCGAGGGGACTCTATCCTACGAGCAGTACTTC.

This clonotype was observed a few times. The chain recombines TRBV6-2 or TRBV6-3 with TRBJ1-4, with D unresolved. This CDR3 spans 13 amino acids. In germline, CDR1 is MNHEY, CDR2 SVGEGT. With 0 bases removed from V and 8 bases from J, the gap between germline ends came to 7 bases. CDR3 nucleotide sequence: TGTGCCAGCAGTTACTCAACGGCAGAAAAACTGTTTTTT. Protein sequence: CASSYSTAEKLFF.

The rearrangement joins TRBV28 to TRBJ1-4; D gene uncertain. Germline V gene sequence: CDR1 MDHEN, CDR2 SYDVKM. V was cut by 6 bases and J by 7 bases, with 18 bases left in between. This CDR3 region has 15 residues. The CDR3: CASSFLGLSSEKLFF. DNA of the CDR3: TGTGCCAGCAGCTTCCTGGGCCTCTCCAGTGAAAAACTGTTTTTT.

This clonotype was counted between two and nine times. The V and J genes are TRBV12-3 or TRBV12-4 and TRBJ2-3; D unresolved. This CDR3 contains 12 residues. V was trimmed by 2 bases and J by 14 bases, leaving 14 bases between them. The CDR3 reads CASSLTLRYAYF. In DNA form, the CDR3 reads TGTGCCAGCAGTTTAACGCTCAGATACGCGTATTTT.

This chain joins TRBV20-1 and TRBJ1-3, with a tentative D call TRBD1 (6 bases). V lost 3 bases to trimming and J lost 3 bases, with 9 bases between them. CDR1 and CDR2 from the germline V gene are DFQATT and SNEGSKA (reference sequence). This CDR3 is 13 amino acids long. CDR3 loop: CSASGQSGNTIYF. CDR3 bases: TGCAGTGCTAGCGGACAGAGTGGAAACACCATATATTTT.

V usage is TRBV5-1 and J usage is TRBJ1-3; 7 nucleotides line up with TRBD1. The CDR3 is 16 residues long. V trimming: 2 bases; J trimming: 3 bases; junction bases outside the gene matches: 8. Germline V lookup: CDR1 SGHRS, CDR2 YFSETQ. The CDR3 DNA sequence: TGCGCCAGCAGCTTTCGACAGGGTCTTTTTGGAAACACCATATATTTT. Translating it yields CASSFRQGLFGNTIYF.

The chain carries TRBV2 and TRBJ1-1; D is ambiguous. Trimming shortened V by 11 bases and J by 1 base, and 14 bases separated the two germline ends. Germline CDR1 reads SNHLY; CDR2 reads FYNNEI. The CDR3 runs 13 residues. The CDR3 nucleotides are TGTGCCGCGGGGAGGGAACAGAACACTGAAGCTTTCTTT. Translation gives CAAGREQNTEAFF.

J is TRBJ2-5 and V is TRBV7-9, with D possibly being TRBD1 or TRBD2 (5 bases each). CDR3 length: 16 amino acids. In germline, CDR1 is SEHNR, CDR2 FQNEAQ (reference sequence). V lost 4 bases and J 2 bases, leaving 17 bases between the germline ends. In DNA, the CDR3 is TGTGCCAGCAGCTCTCGGGGTGGGGGATCTCAAGAGACCCAGTACTTC. Translation: CASSSRGGGSQETQYF.

This chain links TRBV3-1 with TRBJ2-5; 10 nucleotides line up with TRBD2. The DNA end is more similar to TRBJ2-7, so the J call may be wrong. Per the germline V gene, CDR1 is LGHDT and CDR2 is YNNKEL (reference sequence). This CDR3 is 17 amino acids long. The CDR3 spells CASSQGVGTSVPNEQYF. The CDR3 nucleotides are TGTGCCAGCAGCCAAGGGGTCGGGACTAGCGTCCCGAACGAGCAGTACTTC.

The gene calls are TRBV7-2 and TRBJ2-5; 14 bases agree with TRBD2. Germline-derived CDR1 and CDR2 are SGHTA and FQGNSA. The V and J ends lost 3 bases and 2 bases, in that order; junction bases with no gene match: 11. This CDR3 is built from 19 residues. Written as DNA, the CDR3 is TGTGCCAGCAGCTTCTCCGGGACTAGCGGGAGCTCTGGGCAAGAGACCCAGTACTTC. This translates into CASSFSGTSGSSGQETQYF.

The sample holds one count of this clonotype. The V and J genes are TRBV20-1 and TRBJ1-1; no clear D gene. This CDR3 is built from 14 residues. Trimming pared 7 bases from V and 2 bases from J, leaving 17 bases between. Germline V gene sequence: CDR1 DFQATT, CDR2 SNEGSKA (reference sequence). CDR3 residues: CSGHRRRLNTEAFF. CDR3 in DNA: TGCAGTGGACACAGAAGACGGCTAAACACTGAAGCTTTCTTT.

The chain recombines TRBV7-9 with TRBJ2-7, with 8 positions matching TRBD1. The CDR3 runs to 15 residues. V lost 1 base to trimming and J lost 6 bases; unmatched junction nucleotides: 8. Looked up from germline, CDR1 is SEHNR and CDR2 is FQNEAQ (reference sequence). The CDR3 loop is CASSLGDRGSAEQYF. The CDR3 region has the DNA TGTGCCAGCAGCTTAGGTGACAGGGGTTCGGCCGAGCAGTACTTC.

This clonotype occurred once. The V call is TRBV12-3 or TRBV12-4, the J call TRBJ1-4, with D perhaps matching TRBD1 (5 bases). The CDR3 is 13 residues long. V was pared by 7 bases and J by 7 bases, with 13 bases between. As DNA, the CDR3 is TGTGCCAGCAACCGGGGGTGGGGTGAAAAACTGTTTTTT. This codes for CASNRGWGEKLFF.

The chain recombines TRBV20-1 with TRBJ2-1, with D possibly matching TRBD2 (5 bases). Deletions cut 6 bases from V and 5 bases from J, with 14 bases between. CDR3 length: 13 amino acids. CDR1 is DFQATT, CDR2 SNEGSKA, per germline (reference sequence). The DNA of the CDR3 is TGCAGTGCCGGACTCACTCGGGACAATGAGCAGTTCTTC. Its protein is CSAGLTRDNEQFF.